This T cell receptor beta chain came from a study of identical twins. Broader study findings: A lower insertion count was a feature of abundant cord blood beta clonotypes, with no such feature in memory repertoires. Models underestimated how often monozygotic twins shared out-of-frame TCR alpha.

From germline, CDR1 is KGHDR and CDR2 SFDVKD. With 6 bases removed from V and 5 bases from J, the gap between germline ends came to 19 bases. This CDR3 contains 15 residues. TCRdb reanalysed the 5' RACE reads using MiXCR and keeps one entry per CDR3 protein. This table holds about 220,000 distinct CDR3 sequences, about 6.7% found once. A remark on this clonotype: The antigen is unknown.

These same records also appear under a second study, on T cells expressing NK-cell markers. That source adds: Of the CD8+ T cells in five or six donors, about 1.0-7.0% belonged to dominant NKG2C+ clonotypes.

Sequenced input: CD8+ T cells sorted from blood. This chain uses TRBV24-1 with TRBJ2-7; TRBD1 is a possible D gene (5 bases). This receptor was taken from a woman aged 18 to 35 in good health. Here the CDR3 reads CATSPGRDEWDEQYF. As DNA, the CDR3 is TGTGCCACCAGTCCAGGGCGCGACGAGTGGGACGAGCAGTACTTC.